Shown below are 8 T cell receptor beta chains from a single sample sequenced in a study of low-dose radiotherapy and immunotherapy resistance in tumors (dated by TCRdb to between 2021 and 2023). Sequencing instrument: Illumina HiSeq 2500. To make first-strand cDNA, Superscript III was used along with a set of TRAV- and TRBV-specific primers so that both the TCRalpha and TCRbeta chains were covered. TCRs were amplified for 20 to 25 PCR cycles with Phusion, using a constant-region primer paired with the adapter attached to the V primers. Clones were called with MiXCR by TCRdb after fastp trimmed the public reads at Q25, and only in-frame beta chains were retained. Here each entry gathers all rows of one CDR3 protein and keeps the most common genes and DNA. Within this sample are 55,000 to 65,000 distinct CDR3 sequences, with less than 30% of them counted one time only. 5.5% to 8% of the sample lies in the top ten.

This specimen's time point label, per the study, means: before trial treatment. The sample was PBMCs, taken before treatment. The receptor set was obtained from a male donor with rectosigmoid adenocarcinoma.

This clonotype has ten or more counts. The chain carries TRBV12-3 or TRBV12-4 and TRBJ1-1; D is undetermined. CDR3 size: 11 residues. With 3 bases removed from V and 4 bases from J, the gap between germline ends came to 3 bases. As DNA, the CDR3 is TGTGCCAGCAGTTTTGGCACTGAAGCTTTCTTT. Protein: CASSFGTEAFF.

The rearrangement uses TRBV2 and TRBJ2-2, with D maybe TRBD2 (5 bases). Trimming removed 7 bases at V and 0 bases at J, with 9 bases between. The CDR3 covers 14 residues. The germline CDR1 and CDR2 sequences are SNHLY and FYNNEI. This CDR3 is CASTAGPNTGELFF. In nucleotides, the CDR3 is TGTGCCAGCACTGCGGGCCCGAACACCGGGGAGCTGTTTTTT.

In this sample, this clonotype turned up many times. J is TRBJ2-7 and V is TRBV6-1; D not resolved. CDR1 and CDR2 from the germline V gene are MNHNS and SASEGT. This CDR3 is 14 amino acids long. Trimming removed 6 bases from V and 0 bases from J, with 12 bases in between. The chain's CDR3 is CASSPNLSSYEQYF. Here the CDR3 DNA reads TGTGCCAGCAGCCCTAACCTAAGCTCCTACGAGCAGTACTTC.

The rearrangement joins TRBV5-1 to TRBJ2-1; 8 nucleotides match TRBD2. J was trimmed by 1 base and V by 1 base; bases with no gene match: 10. CDR1 and CDR2 from the germline V gene are SGHRS and YFSETQ. The CDR3 consists of 18 residues. CDR3 sequence: CASSLRLAGDSSYNEQFF. DNA of the CDR3: TGCGCCAGCAGCTTGCGGCTAGCGGGCGACTCTTCCTACAATGAGCAGTTCTTC.

Remarks on this clonotype: A far larger clone is just one base off, so this is likely a read error. The chain joins TRBV12-3 or TRBV12-4 to TRBJ2-7; D tentatively reads TRBD1 or TRBD2 (5 bases each). V was cut by 5 bases and J by 5 bases, with 19 bases left in between. This CDR3 spans 15 amino acids. CDR3 coding DNA: TGTGCCAGCAGTGAGTCTGCGGCAGGGAGTGACGAGCAGTACTTC. It translates to CASSESAAGSDEQYF.

The chain recombines TRBV6-6 with TRBJ2-7; the D is unclear. Germline CDR1 is MNHNY and CDR2 is SVGAGI (reference sequence). This CDR3 is 11 amino acids long. V dropped 8 bases and J dropped 3 bases, with 8 bases sitting between them. The CDR3 spells CASGQSYEQYF. CDR3 DNA sequence: TGTGCCAGCGGGCAGAGCTACGAGCAGTACTTC.

In its sample, this clonotype was seen many times. The J gene is TRBJ1-4, the V gene TRBV3-1; D remains unclear. CDR3 size: 14 residues. Trimming stripped 3 bases from V and 7 bases from J, with 12 bases between. Germline V gene sequence: CDR1 LGHDT, CDR2 YNNKEL (reference sequence). CDR3 loop: CASSQRTAPEKLFF. CDR3 coding DNA: TGTGCCAGCAGCCAGCGCACGGCTCCTGAAAAACTGTTTTTT.

This clonotype was detected many times. The V call is TRBV6-1, the J call TRBJ1-5; a weak D match, TRBD1 (6 bases). This CDR3 has 17 amino acids. V was clipped by 5 bases and J by 7 bases, with 24 bases between them. Germline assignment: CDR1 MNHNS and CDR2 SASEGT. The CDR3 DNA sequence: TGTGCCAGCAGTCATCGATCGGGACAAAGGAGGGGACAGCCCCAGCATTTT. This codes for CASSHRSGQRRGQPQHF.